This T cell receptor (beta chain) emerged from a study of blood T cell repertoires in COVID-19. Background on the study: Acute-phase and convalescent COVID-19 samples originated in the United States, Italy and Spain.

The CDR3 is 15 amino acids. Germline CDR1 and CDR2: LNHDA and SQIVND (reference sequence). Trimming left V 2 bases short and J 8 bases short, with 18 bases between. Measured with immunoSEQ multiplex PCR; TCRdb has only the in-frame clones, and not every one. The sample records under 95,000 clones, 79% being singletons. The chain carries TRBV19 and TRBJ1-2, with TRBD1 as a possible D gene (6 bases). Sequenced input: peripheral blood. This receptor was identified in a man aged 55 to 69 with active or convalescent COVID-19. CDR3 DNA: TGTGCCAGTAGTATATCGATTACAGGGCTTGCGGGCTACACCTTC. Protein sequence: CASSISITGLAGYTF.